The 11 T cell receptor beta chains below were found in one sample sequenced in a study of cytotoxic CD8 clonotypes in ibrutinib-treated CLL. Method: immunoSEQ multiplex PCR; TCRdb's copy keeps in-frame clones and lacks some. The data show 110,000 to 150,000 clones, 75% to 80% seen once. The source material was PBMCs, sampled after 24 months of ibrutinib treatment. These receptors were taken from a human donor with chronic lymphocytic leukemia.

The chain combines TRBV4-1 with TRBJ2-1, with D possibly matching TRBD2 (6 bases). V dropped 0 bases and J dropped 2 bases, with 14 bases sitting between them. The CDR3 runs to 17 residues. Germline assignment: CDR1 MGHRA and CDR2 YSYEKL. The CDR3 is CASSQDFGLRPYNEQFF. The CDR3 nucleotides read TGCGCCAGCAGCCAAGATTTTGGACTAAGGCCCTACAATGAGCAGTTCTTC.

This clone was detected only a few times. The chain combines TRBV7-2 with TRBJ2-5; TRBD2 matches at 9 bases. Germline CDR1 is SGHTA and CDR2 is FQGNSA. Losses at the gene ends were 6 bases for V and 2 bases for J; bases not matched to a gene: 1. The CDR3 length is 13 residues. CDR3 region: CASRGLAQETQYF. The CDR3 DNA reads TGTGCCAGCAGGGGACTAGCACAAGAGACCCAGTACTTC.

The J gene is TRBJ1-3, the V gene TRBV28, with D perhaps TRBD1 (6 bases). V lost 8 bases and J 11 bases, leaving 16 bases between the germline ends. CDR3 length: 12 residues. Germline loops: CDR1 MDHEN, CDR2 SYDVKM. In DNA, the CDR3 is TGTGCCAGCGGCCGGTGGGGGGCCGCCATATATTTT. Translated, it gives CASGRWGAAIYF.

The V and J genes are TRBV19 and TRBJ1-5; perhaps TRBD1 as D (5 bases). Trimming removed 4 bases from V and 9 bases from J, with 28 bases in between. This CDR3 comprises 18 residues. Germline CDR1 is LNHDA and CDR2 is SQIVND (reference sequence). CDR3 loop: CASSRGYVGPPGPGPQHF. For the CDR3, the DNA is TGTGCCAGTAGTAGGGGTTATGTTGGCCCCCCGGGGCCGGGGCCCCAGCATTTT. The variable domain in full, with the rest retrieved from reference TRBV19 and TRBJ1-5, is DGGITQSPKYLFRKEGQNVTLSCEQNLNHDAMYWYRQDPGQGLRLIYYSQIVNDFQKGDIAEGYSVSREKKESFPLTVTSAQKNPTAFYLCASSRGYVGPPGPGPQHFGDGTRLSIL.

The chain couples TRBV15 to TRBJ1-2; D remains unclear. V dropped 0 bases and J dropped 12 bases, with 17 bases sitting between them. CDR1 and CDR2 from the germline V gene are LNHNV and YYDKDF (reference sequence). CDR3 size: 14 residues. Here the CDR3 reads CATSRDGPALRHTF. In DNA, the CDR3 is TGTGCCACCAGCAGAGATGGGCCAGCCCTTCGCCACACCTTC.

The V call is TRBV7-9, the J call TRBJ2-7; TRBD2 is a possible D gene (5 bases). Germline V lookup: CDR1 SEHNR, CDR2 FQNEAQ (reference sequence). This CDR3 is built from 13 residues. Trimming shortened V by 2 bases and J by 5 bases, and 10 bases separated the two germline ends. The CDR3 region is CASSLPRRDEQYF. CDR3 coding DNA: TGTGCCAGCAGCTTACCCCGGCGGGACGAGCAGTACTTC.

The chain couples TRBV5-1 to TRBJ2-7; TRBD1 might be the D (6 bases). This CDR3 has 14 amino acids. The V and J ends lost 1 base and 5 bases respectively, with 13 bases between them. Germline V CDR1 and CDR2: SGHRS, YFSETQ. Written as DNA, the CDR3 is TGCGCCAGCAGCTTGACAGGGACGGGCCACGAGCAGTACTTC. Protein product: CASSLTGTGHEQYF.

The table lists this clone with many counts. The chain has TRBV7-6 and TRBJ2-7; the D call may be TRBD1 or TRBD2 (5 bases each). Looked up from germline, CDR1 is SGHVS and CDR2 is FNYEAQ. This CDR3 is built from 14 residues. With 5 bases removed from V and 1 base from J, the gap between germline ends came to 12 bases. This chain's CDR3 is CASSPRDESYEQYF. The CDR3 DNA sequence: TGTGCCAGCAGCCCCCGGGACGAGTCCTACGAGCAGTACTTC.

The CDR3 region is CASSRVRANTGELFF. The CDR3 coding sequence is TGTGCCAGCAGTCGTGTGAGGGCGAACACCGGGGAGCTGTTTTTT. The rearrangement joins TRBV2 to TRBJ2-2; possibly TRBD2 for D (5 bases). The CDR3 sequence is 15 residues long. CDR1 and CDR2 (germline): SNHLY, FYNNEI. Trimming cost V 5 bases and J 0 bases, with 10 bases left between them. Supplemented by reference TRBV2 and TRBJ2-2, the full variable domain reads EPEVTQTPSHQVTQMGQEVILRCVPISNHLYFYWYRQILGQKVEFLVSFYNNEISEKSEIFDDQFSVERPDGSNFTLKIRSTKLEDSAMYFCASSRVRANTGELFFGEGSRLTVL.

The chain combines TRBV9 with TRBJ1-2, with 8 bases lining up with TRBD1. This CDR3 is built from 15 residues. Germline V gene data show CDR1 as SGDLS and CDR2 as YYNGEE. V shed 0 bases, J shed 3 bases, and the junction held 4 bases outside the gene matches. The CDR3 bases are TGTGCCAGCAGCGTAGCAGCAGGGGGCCACTATGGCTACACCTTC. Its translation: CASSVAAGGHYGYTF.

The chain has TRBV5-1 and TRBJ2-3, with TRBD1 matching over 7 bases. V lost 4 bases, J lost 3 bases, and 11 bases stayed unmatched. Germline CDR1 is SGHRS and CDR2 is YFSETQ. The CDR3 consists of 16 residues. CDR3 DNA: TGCGCCAGCAGCACGGGACAGCCTGGGGTGACAGATACGCAGTATTTT. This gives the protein CASSTGQPGVTDTQYF.